These T cell receptor beta chains were read from a single sample in a study of T cell responses to AZD1222 COVID-19 vaccine. Profiled with immunoSEQ multiplex PCR; TCRdb holds only in-frame clones, not every one. The table lists around 100,000 clones, 87% of them singletons, with roughly 2.5% in the top ten. Sequences were derived from peripheral blood, sampled 28 days after the second AZD1222 dose. These receptors originate from an adult who received the AZD1222 COVID-19 vaccine. Each CDR3 is given with its conserved first and last residue. The D gene is left open where the match is weak. Not every row has a clone size; where given, it reads once, few, many or a size class.

d_call	clone_size	j_call	v_call	cdr3_aa	cdr3_nt
.	.	TRBJ1-5	TRBV5-8	CASSLGQSSNQPQHF	TGTGCCAGCAGCTTGGGACAGAGTAGCAATCAGCCCCAGCATTTT
TRBD2	.	TRBJ2-7	TRBV4-1	CASSRSTSGHSYEQYF	TGCGCCAGCAGCCGCTCAACTAGCGGGCACTCCTACGAGCAGTACTTC
TRBD1	.	TRBJ1-6	TRBV6-1	CASSESGGLDNSPLHF	TGTGCCAGCAGTGAGTCAGGGGGCCTGGATAATTCACCCCTCCACTTT
.	.	TRBJ2-1	TRBV27	CASSSRRGGSYNEQFF	TGTGCCAGCAGTTCCCGAAGGGGGGGGTCCTACAATGAGCAGTTCTTC
TRBD1	.	TRBJ1-3	TRBV5-1	CASSLVTGGLISGNTIYF	TGCGCCAGCAGCTTGGTTACAGGGGGCCTCATCTCTGGAAACACCATATATTTT
.	.	TRBJ2-5	TRBV27	CASSLRGARAYQETQYF	TGTGCCAGCAGTTTAAGAGGGGCCAGAGCCTACCAAGAGACCCAGTACTTC
.	once	TRBJ1-1	TRBV2	CASRRTPSNTEAFF	TGTGCCAGCAGGCGGACACCTTCGAACACTGAAGCTTTCTTT
.	.	TRBJ2-1	TRBV5-1	CASSFGDLSSYNEQFF	TGCGCCAGCAGCTTTGGGGATTTGAGCTCCTACAATGAGCAGTTCTTC
TRBD2	.	TRBJ2-1	TRBV2	CASARLAGETREQFF	TGTGCCAGCGCCAGACTAGCGGGAGAGACAAGGGAGCAGTTCTTC
TRBD1	.	TRBJ1-2	TRBV28	CASSHSGTGSSNYGYTF	TGTGCCAGCAGTCATTCCGGGACAGGATCCTCAAACTATGGCTACACCTTC
.	.	TRBJ2-7	TRBV28	CASSRQGGDKKKQYF	TGTGCCAGCAGCCGGCAGGGGGGCGACAAGAAGAAGCAGTACTTC
TRBD2	once	TRBJ2-7	TRBV2	CASSYSGSSNEQYF	TGTGCCAGCAGTTACAGCGGGAGTTCCAACGAGCAGTACTTC
TRBD2	few	TRBJ2-2	TRBV6-1	CASSVLAGDSYTGELFF	TGTGCCAGCAGTGTGCTAGCGGGAGATTCGTACACCGGGGAGCTGTTTTTT
.	.	TRBJ2-1	TRBV7-9	CASSLWASSYNEQFF	TGTGCCAGCAGCTTATGGGCCAGTTCCTACAATGAGCAGTTCTTC
TRBD1	.	TRBJ1-3	TRBV23-1	CASSQLTGSGNTIYF	TGCGCCAGCAGTCAGTTGACAGGGAGTGGAAACACCATATATTTT
.	.	TRBJ2-5	TRBV3-1/TRBV3-2	CASSQDPGQETQYF	TGTGCCAGCAGCCAAGATCCAGGGCAAGAGACCCAGTACTTC
.	.	TRBJ1-2	TRBV5-1	CASSEGQRPNYGYTF	TGCGCCAGCAGCGAAGGACAGCGACCTAACTATGGCTACACCTTC
.	.	TRBJ1-1	TRBV6-4	CASSDHMNTEAFF	TGTGCCAGCAGTGACCATATGAACACTGAAGCTTTCTTT
.	.	TRBJ2-7	TRBV15	CATSRVGLSYEQYF	TGTGCCACCAGCAGAGTAGGACTTTCCTACGAGCAGTACTTC
.	.	TRBJ2-6	TRBV6-5	CASRGSYSGANVLTF	TGTGCCAGCAGGGGCTCTTACTCTGGGGCCAACGTCCTGACTTTC
TRBD1	few	TRBJ1-3	TRBV28	CASSWTPGQGPGNTIYF	TGTGCCAGCAGTTGGACACCGGGACAGGGTCCTGGAAACACCATATATTTT
TRBD2	once	TRBJ2-5	TRBV15	CATSRGRGLAGDETQYF	TGTGCCACCAGCAGAGGACGGGGACTAGCGGGAGACGAGACCCAGTACTTC
TRBD1	few	TRBJ2-3	TRBV28	CASREQGVTDTQYF	TGTGCCAGCAGGGAACAGGGGGTGACAGATACGCAGTATTTT
.	once	TRBJ1-1	TRBV4-3	CASSRRHNMNTEAFF	TGCGCCAGCAGTCGCAGACACAACATGAACACTGAAGCTTTCTTT
TRBD1	.	TRBJ1-1	TRBV5-8	CASSLDRGTAEAFF	TGTGCCAGCAGCTTGGACAGGGGCACCGCTGAAGCTTTCTTT